What follows are 20 T cell receptor beta chains derived from one specimen sequenced in a study of cytomegalovirus exposure and HLA in healthy donors. Researchers ran the PCR with 60 Vbeta and 13 Jbeta primers. Assay used: immunoSEQ multiplex PCR; TCRdb lists only in-frame clones, some missing. The table records about 150,000 clones, over 75% of them present only once. Sequenced material: PBMCs. The receptors here all came from a woman in her twenties or thirties in good health and CMV-seronegative.

The V call is TRBV19, the J call TRBJ2-7, with a possible D match to TRBD2 (6 bases). V gave up 6 bases and J gave up 4 bases, with 13 bases separating them. CDR1 is LNHDA, CDR2 SQIVND, per germline (reference sequence). This CDR3 has 13 residues. CDR3 in amino acids: CASRGTAGYEQYF. As DNA, the CDR3 is TGTGCCAGTAGAGGGACTGCGGGGTACGAGCAGTACTTC.

The chain joins TRBV5-1 to TRBJ1-6; 7 bases align to TRBD1. The V segment lost 4 bases and the J segment 14 bases; nucleotides outside the gene matches: 9. The CDR3 is made up of 13 amino acids. Germline V gene sequence: CDR1 SGHRS, CDR2 YFSETQ. The CDR3: CASSPIQGETLHF. CDR3 bases: TGCGCCAGCAGCCCGATCCAGGGGGAGACCCTCCACTTT.

The sample holds one count of this clone. Mismatch with germline at one junction end may stem from a read error. The genes are TRBV7-7 and TRBJ2-5; D is perhaps TRBD2 (7 bases). Germline V CDR1 and CDR2: SSHAT, FNYEAQ (reference sequence). CDR3 length: 14 residues. CDR3: CASSLTGGPETQYF. The CDR3 DNA follows: TGTGCTAGCAGCTTAACCGGGGGGCCAGAGACCCAGTACTTC.

The chain is built from TRBV19 and TRBJ1-1; 7 bases are a match to TRBD1. This CDR3 has 16 residues. Trimming removed 6 bases from V and 1 base from J; junction bases left unmatched: 11. CDR1 is LNHDA and CDR2 is SQIVND in the germline V gene (reference sequence). The DNA for the CDR3 is TGTGCCAGTAGCCCTCGGACAGGTGGGGGGAACACTGAAGCTTTCTTT. Its translation: CASSPRTGGGNTEAFF. Looking up the rest from reference TRBV19 and TRBJ1-1 gives the full variable domain: DGGITQSPKYLFRKEGQNVTLSCEQNLNHDAMYWYRQDPGQGLRLIYYSQIVNDFQKGDIAEGYSVSREKKESFPLTVTSAQKNPTAFYLCASSPRTGGGNTEAFFGQGTRLTVV.

V usage is TRBV5-1 and J usage is TRBJ1-1, with TRBD1 matching over 8 bases. The V gene end was trimmed by 4 bases and the J gene end by 7 bases; junction bases not matched to a gene: 3. The germline V gene encodes CDR1 SGHRS and CDR2 YFSETQ. The CDR3 length is 12 residues. CDR3 bases: TGCGCCAGCAGCCCGACAGGGGTTGAAGCTTTCTTT. Its protein product is CASSPTGVEAFF.

This chain uses TRBV13 with TRBJ2-7, with 7 bases matching TRBD1. The CDR3 is 15 amino acids. With V trimmed by 5 bases and J by 2 bases, 9 bases remained unmatched. Germline V lookup: CDR1 PRHDT, CDR2 FYEKMQ (reference sequence). The CDR3 region has the DNA TGTGCCAGCAGCCCATGGACAGGACCTACCTACGAGCAGTACTTC. Amino acid sequence: CASSPWTGPTYEQYF.

The chain combines TRBV15 with TRBJ2-3; D uncertain. This CDR3 region has 13 residues. V lost 0 bases and J 6 bases, leaving 7 bases between the germline ends. CDR1 and CDR2 from the germline V gene are LNHNV and YYDKDF (reference sequence). The CDR3 reads CATSRDLSDTQYF. DNA of the CDR3: TGTGCCACCAGCAGAGATCTCAGTGATACGCAGTATTTT.

This chain joins TRBV6-5 and TRBJ1-5, with 7 positions matching TRBD1. The CDR3 covers 14 residues. Germline V gene sequence: CDR1 MNHEY, CDR2 SVGAGI. V dropped 6 bases and J dropped 6; count of bases not matched to a gene: 8. The chain's CDR3 is CASSRDRVSQPQHF. DNA for the CDR3: TGTGCCAGCAGCCGTGACAGGGTGAGTCAGCCCCAGCATTTT.

Concerning this clone: One end of the junction does not line up with germline, which may come from a read error. The rearrangement links TRBV7-7 to TRBJ1-5; D gene unclear. This CDR3 is 20 amino acids long. Germline CDR1 reads SSHAT; CDR2 reads FNYEAQ (reference sequence). The CDR3 region is CASSPLGVWIQSYSNQPQHF. The CDR3 region has the DNA TGTGCTAGCAGTCCTCTCGGGGTCTGGATTCAGTCGTATAGCAATCAGCCCCAGCATTTT.

V gene TRBV2 combines with J gene TRBJ2-7, with TRBD1 matching over 10 bases. CDR3 length: 14 amino acids. Germline CDR1 and CDR2: SNHLY and FYNNEI. Trimming removed 11 bases from V and 1 base from J; junction bases left unmatched: 8. CDR3 sequence reads: CAGQGTGVSYEQYF. The CDR3 bases are TGTGCCGGGCAAGGGACAGGGGTATCCTACGAGCAGTACTTC.

The J gene is TRBJ1-1, the V gene TRBV6-5; D is unclear. The V gene lost 2 bases and the J gene lost 1 base, with 8 bases spanning the gap. CDR3 length: 14 residues. Germline CDR1 reads MNHEY; CDR2 reads SVGAGI. In DNA form, the CDR3 reads TGTGCCAGCAGTTACGGCAGAAAGAACACTGAAGCTTTCTTT. It translates to CASSYGRKNTEAFF.

The chain recombines TRBV18 with TRBJ2-7; D perhaps matches TRBD1 (6 bases). Germline V gene lookup returns CDR1 KGHSH and CDR2 LQKENI. V was shortened by 5 bases and J by 2 bases, with 13 bases between the two germline ends. This CDR3 spans 14 amino acids. Here the CDR3 DNA reads TGTGCCAGCTCAGAAGTTGGGACAACCTACGAGCAGTACTTC. Translation: CASSEVGTTYEQYF.

The gene calls are TRBV4-3 and TRBJ2-5; 8 positions agree with TRBD1. CDR1 and CDR2 from the germline V gene are LGHNA and YSLEER. The CDR3 runs 15 residues. Trimming cost V 2 bases and J 3 bases; bases outside gene matches: 5. CDR3 residues: CASSQNLDREETQYF. The CDR3 DNA reads TGCGCCAGCAGCCAAAATTTGGACAGGGAAGAGACCCAGTACTTC.

The chain employs TRBV14 and TRBJ2-3; D is possibly TRBD1 (6 bases). Germline CDR1 is SGHDN and CDR2 is FVKESK. V lost 0 bases and J 2 bases, leaving 9 bases between the germline ends. The CDR3 contains 15 residues. CDR3 amino acids: CASSQDAGDTDTQYF. The DNA for the CDR3 is TGTGCCAGCAGCCAAGATGCAGGGGACACAGATACGCAGTATTTT. The full variable domain, completed using reference TRBV14 and TRBJ2-3, is EAGVTQFPSHSVIEKGQTVTLRCDPISGHDNLYWYRRVMGKEIKFLLHFVKESKQDESGMPNNRFLAERTGGTYSTLKVQPAELEDSGVYFCASSQDAGDTDTQYFGPGTRLTVL.

The rearrangement uses TRBV7-3 and TRBJ2-2, with TRBD2 as a possible D gene (6 bases). Trimming pared 2 bases from V and 7 bases from J, leaving 8 bases between. In germline, CDR1 is SGHTA, CDR2 FQGTGA. The CDR3 totals 13 residues. The CDR3 reads CASSLSAGGELFF. CDR3 DNA: TGTGCCAGCAGCTTATCAGCGGGCGGGGAGCTGTTTTTT.

The chain recombines TRBV5-6 with TRBJ2-5; no firm D call. The CDR3 is made up of 14 amino acids. CDR1 is SGHDT, CDR2 YYEEEE, per germline. V lost 1 base and J lost 5, with 12 bases in between. CDR3 sequence: CASSLSAPQETQYF. CDR3 bases: TGTGCCAGCAGCTTGTCTGCTCCTCAGGAGACCCAGTACTTC. The full variable domain, with the rest looked up from reference TRBV5-6 and TRBJ2-5, is DAGVTQSPTHLIKTRGQQVTLRCSPKSGHDTVSWYQQALGQGPQFIFQYYEEEERQRGNFPDRFSGHQFPNYSSELNVNALLLGDSALYLCASSLSAPQETQYFGPGTRLLVL.

This clone was detected a few times. The chain combines TRBV5-4 with TRBJ2-7, with 8 bases lining up with TRBD1. CDR3 size: 13 residues. Germline V lookup: CDR1 SGHNT, CDR2 YYREEE (reference sequence). The V and J ends lost 4 bases and 5 bases, in that order; junction bases with no gene match: 5. This CDR3 reads CASSNPDRDEQYF. The CDR3 DNA reads TGTGCCAGCAGCAATCCGGACAGGGACGAGCAGTACTTC.

The gene calls are TRBV9 and TRBJ2-2; TRBD2 might be the D (6 bases). Trimming removed 6 bases at V and 0 bases at J, with 15 bases between. The CDR3 contains 16 residues. The germline V gene encodes CDR1 SGDLS and CDR2 YYNGEE. The CDR3: CASTQRAEPNTGELFF. CDR3 nucleotide sequence: TGTGCCAGCACCCAGCGGGCGGAACCGAACACCGGGGAGCTGTTTTTT.

The rearrangement joins TRBV5-1 to TRBJ2-3; 10 bases map to TRBD1. Germline CDR1 reads SGHRS; CDR2 reads YFSETQ. The CDR3 totals 15 residues. Trimming at V came to 3 bases and at J to 6 bases, leaving 7 bases not matched to a gene. The CDR3 nucleotides read TGCGCCAGCAGCTCGTCCCGGGACAGGGGTGATACGCAGTATTTT. As protein: CASSSSRDRGDTQYF.

V usage is TRBV6-5 and J usage is TRBJ1-2, with D perhaps matching TRBD1 (5 bases). The germline gives CDR1 MNHEY, CDR2 SVGAGI. The CDR3 contains 14 residues. With 0 bases removed from V and 4 bases from J, the gap between germline ends came to 9 bases. CDR3: CASSYSQGGYGYTF. The CDR3 nucleotides are TGTGCCAGCAGTTACTCGCAGGGCGGCTATGGCTACACCTTC.